This T cell receptor beta chain stems from a study of blood T cell repertoires in COVID-19 (dated by TCRdb to 2020 to 2022). Study-level background: Samples covering the acute and convalescent phases of COVID-19 were provided by collaborators in the United States, Italy and Spain. The samples were drawn from the first 160 participants of the ongoing ImmuneRACE study and from 1,254 subjects provided by 6 global collaborators. The prospective study material was composed of cDNA or gDNA derived from T cells, B-cell-depleted T cells, or PBMCs. A freely available public database, intended as a resource for researchers studying the immune response to SARS-CoV-2, is where the repertoires were released. Deeply sampled blood TCRbeta repertoires from subjects exposed to, actively infected with, or recovered from COVID-19 were included in the dataset. Where available, HLA class I and class II types were obtained from metadata supplied by the sample provider rather than from assay-based typing. Nearly every sample came with metadata listing a de-identified subject ID, COVID-19 status, age in years and sex. Overall results and qualifications from the work: The quantity of clinical and demographic metadata differed by source and by participant and was supplied without curation.

In Seattle, one collaborating source enrolled patients while the infection was active and tracked those patients longitudinally over the course of disease. The collaborating institutions used their own protocols to collect whole blood in K2EDTA tubes. For TCRbeta analysis, collaborators shipped samples as frozen whole blood, isolated PBMCs, or DNA extracted from either of those sample types. Counted from cysteine to phenylalanine, this CDR3 has 12 amino acids. The CDR3 DNA has 36 bases and is translated from base 1. Taken from the germline V gene (reference sequence), the CDR1 and CDR2 loops are MNHEY and SMNVEV. Trimmed from V: 4 bases; trimmed from J: 7 bases; junction bases lacking a gene match: 2. On this clone: Its antigen is not yet known. No clone much larger than this one lies a single base away; base qualities are absent.

TCRbeta CDR3 regions were amplified from genomic DNA using the immunoSEQ Assay, a bias-controlled multiplex PCR. Per the authors' processing: The number of nucleated cells in each sample was estimated from the amplification of reference gene primers within the assay. Sequence reads were collapsed and filtered to measure the absolute abundance of every unique TCRbeta CDR3 rearrangement. Productive Simpson clonality was computed per sample as the square root of Simpson's diversity index over productive rearrangements. TCRdb retrieved this table from immuneACCESS and kept in-frame rearrangements only. Not all clones are present; in checked studies, unresolved V genes account for under half, and no reason is known for the remainder. D and trimming were read from the DNA, whereas the V and J calls and clone size are those reported in that table. Recorded for this sample are about 300,000 clones; about 87% of them occurred a single time. Roughly 6% of the sample belongs to the ten largest clones.

Sequencing was done on a sample of peripheral blood. This sequence uses TRBV27 and TRBJ1-2; the central 8 bases match TRBD1. This TCR derives from a woman aged 45-65 years with COVID-19, enrolled during active disease. The nucleotide sequence reads TGTGCCAGCAGTTACAGGGGGACTGGCTACACCTTC. Translation gives CASSYRGTGYTF.